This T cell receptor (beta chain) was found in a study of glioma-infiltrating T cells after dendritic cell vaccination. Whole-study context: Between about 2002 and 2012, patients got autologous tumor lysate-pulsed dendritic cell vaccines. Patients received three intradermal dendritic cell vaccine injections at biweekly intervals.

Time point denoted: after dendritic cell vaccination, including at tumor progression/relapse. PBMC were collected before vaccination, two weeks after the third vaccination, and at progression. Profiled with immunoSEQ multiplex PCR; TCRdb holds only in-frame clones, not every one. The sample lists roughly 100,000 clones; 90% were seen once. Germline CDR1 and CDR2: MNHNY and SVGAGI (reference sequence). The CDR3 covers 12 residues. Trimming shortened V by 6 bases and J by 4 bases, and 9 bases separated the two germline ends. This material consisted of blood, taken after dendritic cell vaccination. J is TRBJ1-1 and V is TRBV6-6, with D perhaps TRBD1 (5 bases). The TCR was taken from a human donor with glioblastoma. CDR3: CASSGRGTEAFF. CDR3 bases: TGTGCCAGCAGCGGAAGGGGCACTGAAGCTTTCTTT.